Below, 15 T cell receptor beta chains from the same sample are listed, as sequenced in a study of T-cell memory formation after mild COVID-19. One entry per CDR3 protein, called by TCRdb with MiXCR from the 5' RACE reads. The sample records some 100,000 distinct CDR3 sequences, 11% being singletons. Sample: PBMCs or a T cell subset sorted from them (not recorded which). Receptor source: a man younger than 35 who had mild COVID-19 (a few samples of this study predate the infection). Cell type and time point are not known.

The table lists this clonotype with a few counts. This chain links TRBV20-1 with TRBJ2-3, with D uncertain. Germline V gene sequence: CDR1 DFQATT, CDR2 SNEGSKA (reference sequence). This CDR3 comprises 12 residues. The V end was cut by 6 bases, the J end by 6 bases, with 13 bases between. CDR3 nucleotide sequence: TGCAGTGCCCGCCCGTGGGGTGATACGCAGTATTTT. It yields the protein CSARPWGDTQYF.

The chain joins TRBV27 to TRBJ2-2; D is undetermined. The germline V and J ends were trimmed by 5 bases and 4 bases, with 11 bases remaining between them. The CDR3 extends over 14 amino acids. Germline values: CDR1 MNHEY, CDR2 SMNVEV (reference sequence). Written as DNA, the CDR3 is TGTGCCAGCAGTCTCATGATTGCCACCGGGGAGCTGTTTTTT. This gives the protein CASSLMIATGELFF.

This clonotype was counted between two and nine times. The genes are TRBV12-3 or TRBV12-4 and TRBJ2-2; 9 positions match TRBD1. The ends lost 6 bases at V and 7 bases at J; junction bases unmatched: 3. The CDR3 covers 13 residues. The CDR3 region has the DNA TGTGCCAGCAGGGACAGGGGACACGGGGAGCTGTTTTTT. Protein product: CASRDRGHGELFF.

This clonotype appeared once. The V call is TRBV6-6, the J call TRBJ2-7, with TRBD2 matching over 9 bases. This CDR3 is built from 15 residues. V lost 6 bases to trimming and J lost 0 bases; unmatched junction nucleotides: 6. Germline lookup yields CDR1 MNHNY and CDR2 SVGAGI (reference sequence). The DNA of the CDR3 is TGTGCCAGCAGGGGTAGCGGGGGCAGCTCCTACGAGCAGTACGTC. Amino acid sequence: CASRGSGGSSYEQYV.

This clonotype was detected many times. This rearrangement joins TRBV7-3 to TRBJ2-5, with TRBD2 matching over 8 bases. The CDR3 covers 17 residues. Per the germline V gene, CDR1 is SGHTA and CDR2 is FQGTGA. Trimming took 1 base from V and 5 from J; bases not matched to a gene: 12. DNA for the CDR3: TGTGCCAGCAGCTTAAGGGGACTAGGAGATAGTCCGGAGACCCAGTACTTC. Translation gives CASSLRGLGDSPETQYF. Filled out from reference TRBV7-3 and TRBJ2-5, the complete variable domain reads GAGVSQTPSNKVTEKGKYVELRCDPISGHTALYWYRQSLGQGPEFLIYFQGTGAADDSGLPNDRFFAVRPEGSVSTLKIQRTERGDSAVYLCASSLRGLGDSPETQYFGPGTRLLVL.

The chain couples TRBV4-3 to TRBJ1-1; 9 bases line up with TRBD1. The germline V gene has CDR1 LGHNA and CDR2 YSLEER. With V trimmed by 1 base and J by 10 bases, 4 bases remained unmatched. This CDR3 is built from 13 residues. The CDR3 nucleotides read TGCGCCAGCAGCCAAGTGACGGGACAGGGAGCTTTCTTT. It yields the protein CASSQVTGQGAFF.

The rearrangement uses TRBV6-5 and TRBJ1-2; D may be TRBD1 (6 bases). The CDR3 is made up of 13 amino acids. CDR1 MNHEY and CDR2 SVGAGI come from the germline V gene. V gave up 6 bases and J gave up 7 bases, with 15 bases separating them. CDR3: CASRRRGHRGYTF. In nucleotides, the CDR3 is TGTGCCAGCAGGCGTAGGGGACATCGTGGCTACACCTTC.

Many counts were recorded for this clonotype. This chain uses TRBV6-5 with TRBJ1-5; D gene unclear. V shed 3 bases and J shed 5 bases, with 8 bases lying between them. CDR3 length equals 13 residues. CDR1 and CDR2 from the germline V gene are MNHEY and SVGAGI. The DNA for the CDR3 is TGTGCCAGCAGTTATGGGGTCCATCAGCCCCAGCATTTT. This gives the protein CASSYGVHQPQHF.

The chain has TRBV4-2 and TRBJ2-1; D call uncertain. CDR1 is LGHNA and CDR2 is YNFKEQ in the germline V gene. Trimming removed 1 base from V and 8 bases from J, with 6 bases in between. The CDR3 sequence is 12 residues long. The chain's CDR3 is CASSQVEDEQFF. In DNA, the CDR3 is TGTGCCAGCAGCCAAGTAGAGGATGAGCAGTTCTTC.

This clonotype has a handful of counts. The CDR3, as DNA: TGTGCCAGCAGACCACAGGTCGGGAACACTGAAGCTTTCTTT. Translating gives CASRPQVGNTEAFF. The J gene is TRBJ1-1, the V gene TRBV7-9, with D tentatively TRBD1 (5 bases). In germline, CDR1 is SEHNR, CDR2 FQNEAQ (reference sequence). V shed 6 bases and J shed 1 base, with 12 bases lying between them. The CDR3 sequence is 14 residues long.

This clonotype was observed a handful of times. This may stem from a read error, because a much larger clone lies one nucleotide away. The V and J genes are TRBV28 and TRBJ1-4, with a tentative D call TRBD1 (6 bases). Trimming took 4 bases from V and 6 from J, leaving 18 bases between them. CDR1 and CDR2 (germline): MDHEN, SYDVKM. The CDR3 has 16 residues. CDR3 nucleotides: TGTGCCAGCAGTTCCCCCCGGAGGGGGGGCCATGAAAAACTGTTTTTT. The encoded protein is CASSSPRRGGHEKLFF.

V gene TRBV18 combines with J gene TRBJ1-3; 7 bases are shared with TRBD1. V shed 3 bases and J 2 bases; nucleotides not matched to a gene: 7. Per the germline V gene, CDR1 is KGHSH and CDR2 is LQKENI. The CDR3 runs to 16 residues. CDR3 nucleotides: TGTGCCAGCTCACCGGATGCAGGGGGAACTGGAAACACCATATATTTT. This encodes CASSPDAGGTGNTIYF. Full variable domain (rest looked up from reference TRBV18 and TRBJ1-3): NAGVMQNPRHLVRRRGQEARLRCSPMKGHSHVYWYRQLPEEGLKFMVYLQKENIIDESGMPKERFSAEFPKEGPSILRIQQVVRGDSAAYFCASSPDAGGTGNTIYFGEGSWLTVV.

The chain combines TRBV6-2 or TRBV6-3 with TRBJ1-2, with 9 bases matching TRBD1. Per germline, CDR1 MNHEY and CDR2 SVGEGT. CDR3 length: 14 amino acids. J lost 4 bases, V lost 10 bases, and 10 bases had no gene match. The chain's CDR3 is CATLPWDRVYGYTF. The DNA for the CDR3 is TGTGCCACTCTACCTTGGGACAGGGTCTATGGCTACACCTTC.

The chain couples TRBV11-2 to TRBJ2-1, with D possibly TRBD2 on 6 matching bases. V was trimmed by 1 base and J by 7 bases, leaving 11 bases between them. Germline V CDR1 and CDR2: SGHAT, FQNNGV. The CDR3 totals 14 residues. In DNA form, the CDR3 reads TGTGCCAGCAGCTTAGTACTAGCCCCGAATGAGCAGTTCTTC. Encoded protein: CASSLVLAPNEQFF.

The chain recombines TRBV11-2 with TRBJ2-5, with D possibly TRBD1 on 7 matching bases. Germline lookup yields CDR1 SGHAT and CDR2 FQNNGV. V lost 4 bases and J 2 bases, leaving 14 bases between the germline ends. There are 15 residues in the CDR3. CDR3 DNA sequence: TGTGCCAGCAGCTCCAGACAGGGACTTCAAGAGACCCAGTACTTC. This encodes CASSSRQGLQETQYF.